These 5 T cell receptor beta chains came from one sample sequenced in a study of shared clonotypes between healthy human individuals (dated by TCRdb to the early 2020s). The library was produced with the immunoSEQ multiplex PCR assay. The table was pulled from immuneACCESS by TCRdb, which kept in-frame rearrangements only. Such tables lose some clones; where checked, under half of the loss comes from unresolved V genes, and the rest has no known cause. The sample profile shows a few hundred thousand clones; around four fifths of them were found once. About 10% of the sample is held by the ten biggest clonotypes. The sequencing input was memory CD4+ T cells sorted from blood. The sample's cell subset or site, from its label and the paper: CD45RA-negative fraction. These receptors were obtained from a man aged 25-40 years in good health.

This sequence joins TRBV7-8 and TRBJ2-1; perhaps TRBD2 as D (5 bases). Germline V gives CDR1 SGHVS, CDR2 FQNEAQ. The germline V and J ends were trimmed by 1 base and 9 bases, with 7 bases remaining between them. The CDR3 is made up of 12 amino acids. The CDR3 sequence: CASSLVGSEQFF. DNA for the CDR3: TGTGCCAGCAGCTTAGTAGGGAGTGAGCAGTTCTTC.

V gene TRBV4-2 combines with J gene TRBJ2-1, with TRBD2 matching 7 bases. The CDR3 runs to 13 residues. The ends lost 3 bases at V and 9 bases at J; junction bases unmatched: 5. Germline V gene sequence: CDR1 LGHNA, CDR2 YNFKEQ. This CDR3 reads CASSQGGLGEQFF. CDR3 nucleotides: TGTGCCAGCAGCCAGGGCGGACTAGGTGAGCAGTTCTTC.

This clone was counted between two and nine times. This chain links TRBV7-3 with TRBJ2-1; D is perhaps TRBD1 (5 bases). Trimming cost V 5 bases and J 4 bases, with 15 bases left between them. The germline gives CDR1 SGHTA, CDR2 FQGTGA. The CDR3 covers 15 residues. The CDR3 nucleotides are TGTGCCAGCAGCCCCACAGGACGCGAATACAATGAGCAGTTCTTC. Amino acids: CASSPTGREYNEQFF.

This chain links TRBV9 with TRBJ2-1; D is ambiguous. The CDR3 length is 14 residues. With 1 base removed from V and 0 bases from J, the gap between germline ends came to 5 bases. Germline loops: CDR1 SGDLS, CDR2 YYNGEE. CDR3 bases: TGTGCCAGCAGCGTATCGCTCTCCTACAATGAGCAGTTCTTC. Translating it yields CASSVSLSYNEQFF. The entire variable domain, with the rest obtained from reference TRBV9 and TRBJ2-1, is as follows: DSGVTQTPKHLITATGQRVTLRCSPRSGDLSVYWYQQSLDQGLQFLIQYYNGEERAKGNILERFSAQQFPDLHSELNLSSLELGDSALYFCASSVSLSYNEQFFGPGTRLTVL.

The chain joins TRBV27 to TRBJ2-3; TRBD2 is a possible D gene (5 bases). With 8 bases removed from V and 1 base from J, the gap between germline ends came to 10 bases. The V gene's germline CDR1 is MNHEY and CDR2 SMNVEV (reference sequence). The length of the CDR3 is 13 residues. The CDR3, as DNA: TGTGCCAGCGGGAGAACGGGCACAGATACGCAGTATTTT. This sequence encodes CASGRTGTDTQYF.